The 25 T cell receptor beta chains given below trace back to one sample, sequenced in a study of a mutant IDH1 vaccine in newly diagnosed glioma. Their antigens remain unidentified. Data came from immunoSEQ multiplex PCR; TCRdb stores just in-frame clones and leaves some out. The sample consists of tens of thousands of clones, about 88% of them appearing once. Specified time point: week 47, end of study. Vaccinated patients received 300 ug of mutant IDH1 20-mer peptide per dose, with topical imiquimod. The sequencing here drew on PBMCs, taken from a glioma patient whose treatment included an IDH1 peptide vaccine. These receptors all stem from a woman younger than 45 with glioma. Some clones in this sample may be carry-over from other donors' samples.

The rearrangement uses TRBV5-6 and TRBJ1-1, with a weak D call TRBD1 (6 bases). This CDR3 comprises 16 residues. V lost 4 bases, J lost 0 bases, and 16 bases lay in between. CDR1 is SGHDT, CDR2 YYEEEE, per germline. CDR3 residues: CASSPEGGPMNTEAFF. In nucleotides, the CDR3 is TGTGCCAGCAGCCCCGAGGGGGGCCCCATGAACACTGAAGCTTTCTTT. The variable domain in full, completed from reference TRBV5-6 and TRBJ1-1, reads DAGVTQSPTHLIKTRGQQVTLRCSPKSGHDTVSWYQQALGQGPQFIFQYYEEEERQRGNFPDRFSGHQFPNYSSELNVNALLLGDSALYLCASSPEGGPMNTEAFFGQGTRLTVV.

The chain combines TRBV7-9 with TRBJ1-1; perhaps TRBD1 as D (5 bases). In germline, CDR1 is SEHNR, CDR2 FQNEAQ (reference sequence). This CDR3 has 15 amino acids. The V and J ends lost 1 base and 4 bases respectively, with 13 bases between them. CDR3 sequence: CASSLGVGGSTEAFF. The CDR3 DNA reads TGTGCCAGCAGCTTAGGGGTTGGGGGTAGCACTGAAGCTTTCTTT.

The chain couples TRBV27 to TRBJ2-3, with 11 bases that match TRBD2. V lost 5 bases, J lost 2 bases, and 15 bases stayed unmatched. CDR3 length: 19 residues. In germline, CDR1 is MNHEY, CDR2 SMNVEV (reference sequence). CDR3 nucleotides: TGTGCCAGCAGTCCTACCGGGACAGCGGGACTAGCGGCCACAGATACGCAGTATTTT. Protein: CASSPTGTAGLAATDTQYF.

V and J are TRBV18 and TRBJ2-1; 8 nucleotides align to TRBD1. Trimming cost V 0 bases and J 2 bases; bases outside gene matches: 3. CDR3 length equals 16 residues. CDR1 is KGHSH, CDR2 LQKENI, per germline. The CDR3 protein is CASSPPGTGAYNEQFF. The CDR3 DNA reads TGTGCCAGCTCACCACCTGGGACAGGAGCCTACAATGAGCAGTTCTTC.

The CDR3 nucleotides read TGTGCCAGCAGTGAAGCCAACTCACAGGGAAGCGGCTACACCTTC. Its translation: CASSEANSQGSGYTF. V usage is TRBV2 and J usage is TRBJ1-2; D might be TRBD1 (6 bases). Looked up from germline, CDR1 is SNHLY and CDR2 is FYNNEI. The CDR3 sequence is 15 residues long. V was clipped by 0 bases and J by 8 bases, with 16 bases between them.

This clone has a single count. The chain links TRBV28 to TRBJ1-2; no definite D call. The germline gives CDR1 MDHEN, CDR2 SYDVKM. Trimming left V 2 bases short and J 0 bases short, with 7 bases between. This CDR3 contains 14 residues. This chain's CDR3 is CASSLTASNYGYTF. CDR3 nucleotide sequence: TGTGCCAGCAGTTTAACGGCGTCTAACTATGGCTACACCTTC.

This clone was seen just once. The gene calls are TRBV20-1 and TRBJ2-7, with D maybe TRBD1 (5 bases). Germline CDR1 DFQATT, CDR2 SNEGSKA (reference sequence). Trimming left V 8 bases short and J 4 bases short, with 12 bases between. The CDR3 sequence is 11 residues long. CDR3 DNA: TGCAGTTTCCAGGGTGGGTACGAGCAGTACTTC. Protein product: CSFQGGYEQYF.

V usage is TRBV5-6 and J usage is TRBJ2-5, with 9 positions matching TRBD2. The CDR3 consists of 13 residues. The germline CDR1 and CDR2 sequences are SGHDT and YYEEEE. The junction had 3 bases not matched to a gene; V was cut back by 4 bases and J by 5 bases. The DNA of the CDR3 is TGTGCCAGCAGCGGCGGGGGGGGTGAGACCCAGTACTTC. Translating it yields CASSGGGGETQYF.

This chain connects TRBV7-9 to TRBJ1-4; the D is unclear. CDR1 SEHNR and CDR2 FQNEAQ come from the germline V gene (reference sequence). CDR3 length: 14 amino acids. V was trimmed by 5 bases and J by 8 bases, leaving 15 bases between them. The CDR3 spells CASSPLSQVEKLFF. The DNA for the CDR3 is TGTGCCAGCAGCCCCTTGTCCCAGGTCGAAAAACTGTTTTTT. Full variable domain (outside the CDR3, taken from reference TRBV7-9 and TRBJ1-4): DTGVSQNPRHKITKRGQNVTFRCDPISEHNRLYWYRQTLGQGPEFLTYFQNEAQLEKSRLLSDRFSAERPKGSFSTLEIQRTEQGDSAMYLCASSPLSQVEKLFFGSGTQLSVL.

The CDR3 protein is CASSPKPGQGGEKLFF. The CDR3 nucleotides read TGTGCCAGCAGTCCAAAGCCGGGACAGGGTGGGGAAAAACTGTTTTTT. The gene calls are TRBV25-1 and TRBJ1-4; 9 nucleotides line up with TRBD1. Germline assignment: CDR1 MGHDK and CDR2 SYGVNS. The CDR3 consists of 16 residues. The J segment lost 8 bases and the V segment lost 5 bases, leaving 12 bases of the junction unmatched.

The genes are TRBV19 and TRBJ2-2, with 12 bases that match TRBD2. The V gene end was trimmed by 7 bases and the J gene end by 0 bases; junction bases not matched to a gene: 9. The germline V gene encodes CDR1 LNHDA and CDR2 SQIVND (reference sequence). This CDR3 contains 18 residues. The CDR3 protein is CASNHPGLAGTNTGELFF. In DNA form, the CDR3 reads TGTGCCAGTAACCACCCGGGACTAGCGGGCACGAACACCGGGGAGCTGTTTTTT.

The genes are TRBV28 and TRBJ1-1; a weak D match, TRBD1 (6 bases). Germline V gives CDR1 MDHEN, CDR2 SYDVKM. V was clipped by 2 bases and J by 1 base, with 14 bases between them. The CDR3 is 16 amino acids. Here the CDR3 reads CASSLGGLTANTEAFF. The CDR3 DNA sequence: TGTGCCAGCAGTTTAGGGGGGCTGACAGCGAACACTGAAGCTTTCTTT.

This clone was detected only once. The chain couples TRBV7-8 to TRBJ1-2, with TRBD1 identical over 11 bases. The CDR3 has 15 amino acids. Trimming took 5 bases from V and 6 from J; bases not matched to a gene: 8. The germline CDR1 and CDR2 sequences are SGHVS and FQNEAQ. CDR3 in amino acids: CASSPRDRGINGYTF. The CDR3, as DNA: TGTGCCAGCAGCCCGCGGGACAGGGGGATCAATGGCTACACCTTC.

The V call is TRBV2, the J call TRBJ2-7, with 12 nucleotides matching TRBD2. The germline V gene has CDR1 SNHLY and CDR2 FYNNEI. The CDR3 length is 15 residues. V shed 6 bases and J 0 bases; nucleotides not matched to a gene: 3. CDR3 DNA: TGTGCCAGCAGAACTAGCGGGAGGATCTCCTACGAGCAGTACTTC. Protein sequence: CASRTSGRISYEQYF.

The chain carries TRBV19 and TRBJ1-3, with D tentatively TRBD1 (6 bases). The CDR3 is made up of 16 amino acids. Germline V lookup: CDR1 LNHDA, CDR2 SQIVND (reference sequence). Trimming left V 4 bases short and J 0 bases short, with 13 bases between. The DNA of the CDR3 is TGTGCCAGTAGTAACCAAGGGGGTTACTCTGGAAACACCATATATTTT. Translation gives CASSNQGGYSGNTIYF.

This clone appeared a single time. The chain recombines TRBV5-1 with TRBJ2-2; a possible D gene is TRBD2 (5 bases). The V gene's germline CDR1 is SGHRS and CDR2 YFSETQ. This CDR3 is 15 amino acids long. Deletions cut 2 bases from V and 1 base from J, with 9 bases between. CDR3 sequence (DNA): TGCGCCAGCAGCTTAAGAGCGGAGAACACCGGGGAGCTGTTTTTT. Translation gives CASSLRAENTGELFF.

The chain uses TRBV2 and TRBJ1-2, with 7 bases fitting TRBD1. The germline V gene encodes CDR1 SNHLY and CDR2 FYNNEI. CDR3 size: 15 residues. After removal of 6 bases from V and 1 base from J, the junction contained 8 bases not matched to a gene. The CDR3 region has the DNA TGTGCCAGCAGCCCCCGGCAGGGGGATAACTATGGCTACACCTTC. Translation gives CASSPRQGDNYGYTF.

In DNA form, the CDR3 reads TGTGCCAGCAGCCAAGCACTAGCGGGGAGGGATACGCAGTATTTT. Residues: CASSQALAGRDTQYF. The chain has TRBV14 and TRBJ2-3; 10 nucleotides agree with TRBD2. Losses at the gene ends were 1 base for V and 6 bases for J; bases not matched to a gene: 4. In germline, CDR1 is SGHDN, CDR2 FVKESK. This CDR3 comprises 15 residues.

The chain couples TRBV10-2 to TRBJ2-3; TRBD1 agrees at 7 bases. The CDR3 covers 13 residues. CDR1 and CDR2 (germline): WSHSY, SAAADI. Trimming removed 10 bases from V and 0 bases from J; junction bases left unmatched: 4. CDR3 amino acids: CATGTVSTDTQYF. The CDR3 nucleotides read TGCGCCACCGGGACAGTTAGCACAGATACGCAGTATTTT.

This clone appeared a few times. V usage is TRBV6-5 and J usage is TRBJ2-1; 10 nucleotides align to TRBD2. The CDR3 is 15 residues long. The germline V gene encodes CDR1 MNHEY and CDR2 SVGAGI. V trimming: 0 bases; J trimming: 6 bases; junction bases outside the gene matches: 2. The CDR3 DNA reads as TGTGCCAGCAGTTACTCTAGCGGGAGGCCCAATGAGCAGTTCTTC. Encoded protein: CASSYSSGRPNEQFF.

The chain uses TRBV30 and TRBJ1-1; D is uncertain. V lost 2 bases and J lost 5, with 6 bases in between. The CDR3 extends over 11 amino acids. From germline, CDR1 is GTSNPN and CDR2 SVGIG (reference sequence). CDR3 amino acids: CAWSRETEAFF. The CDR3 DNA sequence: TGTGCCTGGAGTAGGGAGACTGAAGCTTTCTTT.

The rearrangement links TRBV5-1 to TRBJ2-5, with 13 bases matching TRBD2. Germline trimming cut 2 bases from V and 4 bases from J; bases unmatched to any gene: 8. The CDR3 is made up of 17 amino acids. The germline V gene has CDR1 SGHRS and CDR2 YFSETQ. Here the CDR3 DNA reads TGCGCCAGCAGCTTCGGGACTAGCGGGAATAACCTAGAGACCCAGTACTTC. The encoded protein is CASSFGTSGNNLETQYF.

The chain carries TRBV27 and TRBJ2-7; tentative D call: TRBD2 (5 bases). Trimming shortened V by 2 bases and J by 3 bases, and 14 bases separated the two germline ends. CDR3 length equals 15 residues. The germline gives CDR1 MNHEY, CDR2 SMNVEV (reference sequence). The CDR3 sequence: CASSLSGFSDYEQYF. CDR3 coding DNA: TGTGCCAGCAGTTTAAGCGGCTTCTCGGACTACGAGCAGTACTTC.

The chain recombines TRBV19 with TRBJ1-2, with a tentative D call TRBD1 (6 bases). CDR3 length: 15 residues. V gave up 5 bases and J gave up 6 bases, with 19 bases separating them. CDR1 and CDR2 (germline): LNHDA, SQIVND (reference sequence). In DNA form, the CDR3 reads TGTGCCAGTAGTCCCCGGGGGGCAGGGATGGATGGCTACACCTTC. Translating gives CASSPRGAGMDGYTF.

The CDR3 sequence is CASSYSGQPGTGELFF. The CDR3 DNA is TGTGCCAGCAGTTACTCGGGACAACCGGGGACCGGGGAGCTGTTTTTT. This sequence joins TRBV6-5 and TRBJ2-2; D is perhaps TRBD1 (6 bases). Trimming cost V 0 bases and J 5 bases, with 13 bases left between them. The CDR3 has 16 residues. Germline CDR1 and CDR2: MNHEY and SVGAGI.